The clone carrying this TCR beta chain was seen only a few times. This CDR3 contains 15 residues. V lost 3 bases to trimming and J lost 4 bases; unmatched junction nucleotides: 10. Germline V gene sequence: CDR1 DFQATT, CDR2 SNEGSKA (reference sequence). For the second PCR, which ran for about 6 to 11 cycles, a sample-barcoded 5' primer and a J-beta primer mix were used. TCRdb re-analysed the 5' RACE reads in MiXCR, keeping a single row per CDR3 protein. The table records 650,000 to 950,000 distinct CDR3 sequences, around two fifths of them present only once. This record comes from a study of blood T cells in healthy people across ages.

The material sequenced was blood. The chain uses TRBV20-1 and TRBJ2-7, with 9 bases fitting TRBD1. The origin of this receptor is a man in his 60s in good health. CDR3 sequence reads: CSASFLGQGSYEQYF. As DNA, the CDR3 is TGCAGTGCTAGTTTCTTAGGACAGGGGAGTTACGAGCAGTACTTC.